Listed below are T cell receptor beta chains from one sample, sequenced in a study of T cell responses to AZD1222 COVID-19 vaccine. Only in-frame clones appear in the TCRdb table, and some are missing; sequencing was by immunoSEQ multiplex PCR. Among 95,000 to 150,000 clones listed, about 93% were seen once. The specimen was peripheral blood, collected 28 days after the second AZD1222 dose. These receptors originate from an adult who received the AZD1222 COVID-19 vaccine. The CDR3 runs from the conserved cysteine through the conserved F or W. D genes are given only for firm matches. The size entry is marked missing in some rows and otherwise reads once, few, many or a size class.

D,V,size,J,CDR3,DNA
TRBD1,TRBV25-1,.,TRBJ1-6,CASSVRTGHSPLHF,TGTGCCAGCAGTGTTCGGACAGGGCATTCACCCCTCCACTTT
.,TRBV5-8,.,TRBJ1-5,CASSLGQPQHF,TGTGCCAGCAGCTTGGGACAGCCCCAGCATTTT
TRBD1,TRBV7-8,.,TRBJ2-7,CASSFRRGPYEQYF,TGTGCCAGCAGCTTTCGCAGGGGGCCCTACGAGCAGTACTTC
.,TRBV15,.,TRBJ1-5,CATSREHGTFQPQHF,TGTGCCACCAGCAGAGAACACGGGACTTTCCAGCCCCAGCATTTT
.,TRBV12-3/TRBV12-4,.,TRBJ1-1,CASSPPPGTEAFF,TGTGCCAGCAGTCCACCCCCGGGAACTGAAGCTTTCTTT
TRBD1,TRBV7-9,.,TRBJ1-1,CASKKGANTEAFF,TGTGCCAGCAAGAAGGGGGCGAACACTGAAGCTTTCTTT
TRBD1,TRBV6-5,.,TRBJ2-7,CASQGQGKSREQYF,TGTGCCAGCCAGGGACAGGGAAAGAGTCGCGAGCAGTACTTC
.,TRBV7-2,few,TRBJ1-5,CASNPNPGGQPQHF,TGTGCCAGCAACCCTAACCCGGGAGGTCAGCCCCAGCATTTT
.,TRBV14,.,TRBJ2-1,CASSQIPPSGTEQFF,TGTGCCAGCAGCCAGATCCCCCCCTCGGGCACTGAGCAGTTCTTC
.,TRBV20-1,.,TRBJ1-2,CSASRVAGYTF,TGCAGTGCTAGCAGGGTGGCTGGCTACACCTTC
.,TRBV5-1,.,TRBJ1-1,CASRFGEGTEAFF,TGCGCCAGCAGGTTCGGGGAGGGCACTGAAGCTTTCTTT
.,TRBV9,.,TRBJ1-5,CASSEGGAWQPQHF,TGTGCCAGCAGCGAGGGGGGGGCCTGGCAGCCCCAGCATTTT
TRBD1,TRBV19,.,TRBJ1-1,CASSARTGRPTEAFF,TGTGCCAGTAGTGCCAGGACAGGGAGGCCCACTGAAGCTTTCTTT
.,TRBV10-2,.,TRBJ1-1,CASSDVPGAVEAFF,TGCGCCAGCAGTGATGTTCCAGGGGCGGTTGAAGCTTTCTTT
TRBD1,TRBV12-3/TRBV12-4,.,TRBJ2-7,CASSLRMGDRWEF,TGTGCCAGCAGTTTAAGGATGGGGGACAGATGGGAATTC
.,TRBV6-5,.,TRBJ1-2,CASSSSRGGSLDGYTF,TGTGCCAGCAGTTCCTCTCGGGGAGGGAGCCTCGATGGCTACACCTTC
.,TRBV2,.,TRBJ1-4,CASREGQQKLFF,TGTGCCAGCAGGGAGGGGCAGCAAAAACTGTTTTTT
TRBD2,TRBV29-1,.,TRBJ2-7,CSVEPTSSEQYF,TGCAGCGTTGAACCGACTAGCTCCGAGCAGTACTTC
.,TRBV7-9,once,TRBJ1-1,CASSLGSPYTEAFF,TGTGCCAGCAGCTTAGGGAGCCCTTACACTGAAGCTTTCTTT
.,TRBV27,.,TRBJ1-6,CASSLSRGHNSPLHF,TGTGCCAGCAGTTTATCCAGGGGTCACAATTCACCCCTCCACTTT
TRBD2,TRBV11-2,.,TRBJ2-1,CASSLDPKPPTSGAYNEQFF,TGTGCCAGCAGCTTAGATCCGAAACCTCCGACTAGCGGGGCTTACAATGAGCAGTTCTTC
.,TRBV19,few,TRBJ1-2,CASSKDRYYGYTF,TGTGCCAGTAGCAAGGACCGGTACTATGGCTACACCTTC
TRBD1,TRBV15,.,TRBJ1-4,CATSRGVGTGGNEKLFF,TGTGCCACCAGCAGAGGTGTTGGGACAGGGGGGAATGAAAAACTGTTTTTT
.,TRBV6-5,.,TRBJ1-5,CASSNGRERPQHF,TGTGCCAGCAGTAATGGACGGGAAAGGCCCCAGCATTTT